This T cell receptor (beta chain) originates from a study of blood T cell repertoires in COVID-19. Across the whole study: PBMCs, B-cell-depleted T cells, or T cells provided the cDNA or gDNA that made up the material.

The study drew participants aged roughly 18 to 95 years from around 24 US areas. Two negative PCRs, clearance, or symptom resolution had been documented for recovered Cohort 3 donors. Germline-derived CDR1 and CDR2 are KGHSH and LQKENI. V gave up 4 bases and J gave up 4 bases; unmatched junction bases: 9. This CDR3 is 15 amino acids long. Profiling relied on immunoSEQ multiplex PCR, and the TCRdb table lists in-frame clones only, not all of them. The sample lists 300,000 to 350,000 clones, roughly 90% seen once, with 1% in the top ten. This chain uses TRBV18 with TRBJ2-7; 8 bases agree with TRBD2. The clonotype originates from a woman between 25 and 40 years old who had recovered from COVID-19. Material for sequencing was PBMCs or T cells enriched from blood (not recorded which). CDR3 DNA: TGTGCCAGCTCACGGCAAGCGGGGGCCACTTACGAGCAGTACTTC. This sequence encodes CASSRQAGATYEQYF. The full variable domain, in which reference TRBV18 and TRBJ2-7 provide the parts outside the CDR3, is NAGVMQNPRHLVRRRGQEARLRCSPMKGHSHVYWYRQLPEEGLKFMVYLQKENIIDESGMPKERFSAEFPKEGPSILRIQQVVRGDSAAYFCASSRQAGATYEQYFGPGTRLTVT.